Below are 11 T cell receptor beta chains sequenced from a single sample in a study of Graves' ophthalmopathy and Graves' hyperthyroidism. RNA transcripts yielded amplified TCR beta CDR3 regions. RT-PCR was first run with HTBI primers, then multiplex PCR in a second round. TCRdb re-analysed the multiplex PCR reads in MiXCR, keeping a single row per CDR3 protein. The sample holds about 400,000 distinct CDR3 sequences; 15% to 20% are singletons and the top ten take 1.6%. Sequencing used peripheral blood. The receptors were gathered from a woman under 30 with Graves' ophthalmopathy.

This chain links TRBV4-3 with TRBJ1-1; D is unclear. V lost 1 base and J 1 base, leaving 10 bases between the germline ends. Germline CDR1 LGHNA, CDR2 YSLEER. This CDR3 is built from 15 residues. CDR3 region: CASSQVLDGNTEAFF. In DNA, the CDR3 is TGCGCCAGCAGCCAAGTTCTGGACGGGAACACTGAAGCTTTCTTT.

The J gene is TRBJ1-5, the V gene TRBV6-2 or TRBV6-3; a weak D match, TRBD1 (5 bases). The CDR3 has 17 amino acids. Per the germline V gene, CDR1 is MNHEY and CDR2 is SVGEGT. V lost 0 bases and J 0 bases, leaving 12 bases between the germline ends. The CDR3 region is CASSYSWTSNSNQPQHF. CDR3 coding DNA: TGTGCCAGCAGTTACTCGTGGACATCGAATAGCAATCAGCCCCAGCATTTT.

This clonotype showed up many times. V and J are TRBV7-6 and TRBJ2-2; D not certain. Germline V gene sequence: CDR1 SGHVS, CDR2 FNYEAQ. CDR3 length: 16 residues. Between the trimmed V and J ends, which lost 5 bases and 0 bases, there was a span of 13 bases. CDR3 loop: CASSLIDRANTGELFF. The CDR3 nucleotides read TGTGCCAGCAGCCTAATCGATCGCGCGAACACCGGGGAGCTGTTTTTT.

This clonotype was recorded at least ten times. J is TRBJ2-5 and V is TRBV6-2 or TRBV6-3, with TRBD2 identical over 11 bases. CDR3 size: 15 residues. V lost 6 bases and J lost 7; bases outside the gene matches: 10. From germline, CDR1 is MNHEY and CDR2 SVGEGT. The CDR3 sequence: CASRTTSGGSGTQYF. CDR3 in DNA: TGTGCCAGCAGAACTACTAGCGGGGGATCCGGGACCCAGTACTTC.

This clonotype was seen at least ten times. The chain has TRBV6-2 or TRBV6-3 and TRBJ2-7; D remains unclear. CDR3 size: 13 residues. V shed 0 bases and J shed 2 bases, with 5 bases lying between them. The germline CDR1 and CDR2 sequences are MNHEY and SVGEGT. For the CDR3, the DNA is TGTGCCAGCAGTTACTCGAAACCCTACGAGCAGTACTTC. Translated: CASSYSKPYEQYF.

The sample holds many counts of this clonotype. The V and J genes are TRBV28 and TRBJ1-3, with a possible D match to TRBD1 (5 bases). Trimming removed 2 bases from V and 0 bases from J, with 11 bases in between. Germline V gene sequence: CDR1 MDHEN, CDR2 SYDVKM. CDR3 size: 16 residues. The CDR3 nucleotides read TGTGCCAGCAGTTTAAGCCGGGGGAGCTCTGGAAACACCATATATTTT. It specifies CASSLSRGSSGNTIYF. Full variable domain (remainder filled in from reference TRBV28 and TRBJ1-3): DVKVTQSSRYLVKRTGEKVFLECVQDMDHENMFWYRQDPGLGLRLIYFSYDVKMKEKGDIPEGYSVSREKKERFSLILESASTNQTSMYLCASSLSRGSSGNTIYFGEGSWLTVV.

This clonotype was counted at least ten times. The chain couples TRBV10-3 to TRBJ2-7; D unclear. CDR3 size: 15 residues. Germline CDR1 and CDR2: ENHRY and SYGVKD. Between the trimmed V and J ends, which lost 3 bases and 6 bases, there was a span of 18 bases. CDR3 in amino acids: CAISDERTLRLEQYF. CDR3 DNA sequence: TGTGCCATCAGTGATGAAAGAACTTTGAGACTCGAGCAGTACTTC.

There are a few counts of this clonotype. The gene calls are TRBV6-5 and TRBJ2-5; 11 positions match TRBD2. J lost 7 bases, V lost 4 bases, and 5 bases had no gene match. The CDR3 is 14 residues long. Germline CDR1 MNHEY, CDR2 SVGAGI. In nucleotides, the CDR3 is TGTGCCAGCAGTTCGCCTGGACTAGCGGGGACCCAGTACTTC. It yields the protein CASSSPGLAGTQYF.

This clonotype was detected many times. The chain employs TRBV30 and TRBJ1-5; possibly TRBD1 for D (5 bases). V was trimmed by 2 bases and J by 4 bases, leaving 15 bases between them. This CDR3 spans 15 amino acids. Germline CDR1 is GTSNPN and CDR2 is SVGIG (reference sequence). The CDR3 region is CAWSPAGTQNQPQHF. CDR3 in DNA: TGTGCCTGGAGTCCAGCCGGGACCCAAAATCAGCCCCAGCATTTT.

This clonotype was seen repeatedly, ten times or more. The chain carries TRBV7-8 and TRBJ2-5; 8 nucleotides agree with TRBD2. The CDR3 runs to 16 residues. Trimming took 0 bases from V and 1 from J; bases not matched to a gene: 4. The germline gives CDR1 SGHVS, CDR2 FQNEAQ. CDR3 DNA sequence: TGTGCCAGCAGCTTAGCGACGGGAGGGCGCCAAGAGACCCAGTACTTC. Its protein product is CASSLATGGRQETQYF.

This clonotype was found many times. The rearrangement links TRBV4-1 to TRBJ2-7; TRBD2 aligns across 9 bases. From germline, CDR1 is MGHRA and CDR2 YSYEKL. V was clipped by 3 bases and J by 8 bases; unmatched bases: 23. The CDR3 spans 19 residues. The CDR3, as DNA: TGCGCCAGCAGCCACGACAGGGCGAAACTAGCGGGTATGATTACGCAGCAGTACTTC. Protein: CASSHDRAKLAGMITQQYF.